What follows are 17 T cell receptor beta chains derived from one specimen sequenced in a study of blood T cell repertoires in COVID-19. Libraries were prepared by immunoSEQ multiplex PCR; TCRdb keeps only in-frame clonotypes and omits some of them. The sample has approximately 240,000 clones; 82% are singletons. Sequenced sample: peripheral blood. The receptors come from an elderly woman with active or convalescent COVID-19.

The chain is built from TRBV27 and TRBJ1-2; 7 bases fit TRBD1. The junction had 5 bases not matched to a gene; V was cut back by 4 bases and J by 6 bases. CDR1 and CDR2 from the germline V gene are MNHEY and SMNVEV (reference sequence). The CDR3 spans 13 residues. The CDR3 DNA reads TGTGCCAGCAGTTCCCAGGGGACAGATGGCTACACCTTC. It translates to CASSSQGTDGYTF.

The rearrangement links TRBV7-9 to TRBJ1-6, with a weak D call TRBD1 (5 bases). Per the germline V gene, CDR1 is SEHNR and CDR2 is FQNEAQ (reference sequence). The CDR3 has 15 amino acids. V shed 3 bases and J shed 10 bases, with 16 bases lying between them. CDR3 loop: CASSLGGALGSPLHF. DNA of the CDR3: TGTGCCAGCAGCTTGGGCGGGGCTTTGGGGTCACCCCTCCACTTT. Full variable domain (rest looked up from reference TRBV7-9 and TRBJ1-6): DTGVSQNPRHKITKRGQNVTFRCDPISEHNRLYWYRQTLGQGPEFLTYFQNEAQLEKSRLLSDRFSAERPKGSFSTLEIQRTEQGDSAMYLCASSLGGALGSPLHFGNGTRLTVT.

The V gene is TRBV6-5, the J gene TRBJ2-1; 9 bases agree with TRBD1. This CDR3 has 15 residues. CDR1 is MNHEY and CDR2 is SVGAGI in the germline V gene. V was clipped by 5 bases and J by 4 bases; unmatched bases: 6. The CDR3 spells CASSRWGQGYNEQFF. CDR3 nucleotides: TGTGCCAGCAGTCGTTGGGGACAGGGATACAATGAGCAGTTCTTC.

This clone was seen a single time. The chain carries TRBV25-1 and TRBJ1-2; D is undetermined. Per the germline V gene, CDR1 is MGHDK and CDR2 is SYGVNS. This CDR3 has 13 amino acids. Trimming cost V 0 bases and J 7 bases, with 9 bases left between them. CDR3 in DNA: TGTGCCAGCAGTGAATATAGTTCGATTGGCTACACCTTC. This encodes CASSEYSSIGYTF.

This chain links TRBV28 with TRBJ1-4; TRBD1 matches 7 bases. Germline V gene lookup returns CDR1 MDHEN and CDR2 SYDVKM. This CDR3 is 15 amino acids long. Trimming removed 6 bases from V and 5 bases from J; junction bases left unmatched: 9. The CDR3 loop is CASSPGGTENEKLFF. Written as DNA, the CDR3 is TGTGCCAGCAGCCCTGGTGGGACAGAAAATGAAAAACTGTTTTTT.

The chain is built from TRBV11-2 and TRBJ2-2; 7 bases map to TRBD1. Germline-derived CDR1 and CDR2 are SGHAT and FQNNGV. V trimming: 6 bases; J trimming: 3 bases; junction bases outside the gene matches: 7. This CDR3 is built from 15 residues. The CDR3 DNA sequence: TGTGCCAGCAGGTCCGGACAGGCTTACACCGGGGAGCTGTTTTTT. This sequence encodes CASRSGQAYTGELFF.

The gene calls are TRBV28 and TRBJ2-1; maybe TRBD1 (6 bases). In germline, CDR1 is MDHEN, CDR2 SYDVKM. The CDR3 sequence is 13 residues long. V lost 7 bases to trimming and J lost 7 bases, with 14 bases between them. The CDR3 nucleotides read TGTGCCAGCATTCCAGGGGTAGGGAATGAGCAGTTCTTC. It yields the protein CASIPGVGNEQFF.

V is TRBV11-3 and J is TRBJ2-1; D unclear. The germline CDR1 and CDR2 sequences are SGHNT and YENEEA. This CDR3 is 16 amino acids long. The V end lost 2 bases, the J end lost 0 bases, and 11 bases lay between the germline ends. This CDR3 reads CASSLSSRSSYNEQFF. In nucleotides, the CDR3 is TGTGCCAGCAGCTTAAGTAGCAGAAGCTCCTACAATGAGCAGTTCTTC.

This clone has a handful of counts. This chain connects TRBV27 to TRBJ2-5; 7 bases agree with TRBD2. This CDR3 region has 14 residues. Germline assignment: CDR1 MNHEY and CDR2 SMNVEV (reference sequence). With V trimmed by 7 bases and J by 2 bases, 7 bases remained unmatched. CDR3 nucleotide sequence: TGTGCCAGCATGGGTTGGGGGGGGCAAGAGACCCAGTACTTC. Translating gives CASMGWGGQETQYF.

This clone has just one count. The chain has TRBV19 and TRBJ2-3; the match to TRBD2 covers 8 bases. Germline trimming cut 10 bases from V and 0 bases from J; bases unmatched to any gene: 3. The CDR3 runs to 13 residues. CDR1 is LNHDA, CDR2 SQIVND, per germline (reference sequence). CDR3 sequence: CATKRESTDTQYF. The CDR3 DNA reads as TGTGCCACCAAGCGGGAGAGCACAGATACGCAGTATTTT.

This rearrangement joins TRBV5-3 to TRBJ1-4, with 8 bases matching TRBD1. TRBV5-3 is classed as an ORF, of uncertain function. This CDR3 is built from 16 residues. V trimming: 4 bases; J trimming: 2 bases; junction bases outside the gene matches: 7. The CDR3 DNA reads TGTGCCAGAAGCCGTAACCACAGGGGGACTAATGAAAAACTGTTTTTT. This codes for CARSRNHRGTNEKLFF.

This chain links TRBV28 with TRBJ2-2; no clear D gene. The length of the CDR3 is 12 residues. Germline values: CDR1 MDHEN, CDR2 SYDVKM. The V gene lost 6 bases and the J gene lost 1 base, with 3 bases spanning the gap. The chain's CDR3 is CASSLNTGELFF. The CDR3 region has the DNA TGTGCCAGCAGCCTGAACACCGGGGAGCTGTTTTTT.

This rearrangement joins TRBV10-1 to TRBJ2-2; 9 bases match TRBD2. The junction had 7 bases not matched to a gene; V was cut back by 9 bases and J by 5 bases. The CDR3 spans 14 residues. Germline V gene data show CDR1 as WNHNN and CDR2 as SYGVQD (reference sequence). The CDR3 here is CASTTSGGTGELFF. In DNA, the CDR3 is TGCGCCAGTACGACTAGCGGAGGTACCGGGGAGCTGTTTTTT.

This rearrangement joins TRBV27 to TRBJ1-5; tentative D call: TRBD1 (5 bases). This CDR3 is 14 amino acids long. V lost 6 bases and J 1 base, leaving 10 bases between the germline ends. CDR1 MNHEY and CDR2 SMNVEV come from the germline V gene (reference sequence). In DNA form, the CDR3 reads TGTGCCAGCAGCACCCGACAGAGCAATCAGCCCCAGCATTTT. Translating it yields CASSTRQSNQPQHF.

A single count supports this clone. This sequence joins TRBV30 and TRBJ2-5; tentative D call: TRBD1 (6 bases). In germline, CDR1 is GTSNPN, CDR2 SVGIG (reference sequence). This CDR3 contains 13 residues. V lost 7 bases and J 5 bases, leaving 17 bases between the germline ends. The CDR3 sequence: CASTKSGAETQYF. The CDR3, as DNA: TGTGCCTCCACAAAGTCAGGGGCGGAGACCCAGTACTTC.

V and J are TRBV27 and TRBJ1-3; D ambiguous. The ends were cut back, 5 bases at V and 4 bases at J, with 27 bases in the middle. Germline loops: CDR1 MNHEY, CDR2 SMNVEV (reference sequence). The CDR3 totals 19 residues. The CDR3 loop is CASSAQRGAKEPRGNTIYF. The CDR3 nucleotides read TGTGCCAGCAGTGCACAAAGAGGAGCCAAAGAGCCCCGGGGAAACACCATATATTTT.

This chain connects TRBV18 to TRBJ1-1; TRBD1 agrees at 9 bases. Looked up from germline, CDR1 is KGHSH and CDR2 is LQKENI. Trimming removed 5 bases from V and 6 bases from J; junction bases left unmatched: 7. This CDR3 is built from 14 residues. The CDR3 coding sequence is TGTGCCAGCTCAATAACAGGGGGCGAGGCTGAAGCTTTCTTT. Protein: CASSITGGEAEAFF.